One sample yielded the 2 T cell receptor beta chains listed below, sequenced in a study of T cells in Graves' hyperthyroidism and ophthalmopathy. From RNA transcripts, TCR beta CDR3 regions were amplified. Initially, a first-round RT-PCR of the TCR CDR3 employed the HTBI primer set. TCRdb independently ran MiXCR on the multiplex PCR reads; one entry per CDR3 protein. In the table there are around 440,000 distinct CDR3 sequences, about 15% of which are singletons. Material for sequencing was blood. These TCRs come from a woman between 18 and 29 years old with Graves' hyperthyroidism.

This clonotype was seen more than once but under ten times. V gene TRBV4-1 combines with J gene TRBJ1-5, with D possibly TRBD1 on 5 matching bases. Germline-derived CDR1 and CDR2 are MGHRA and YSYEKL. With 5 bases removed from V and 5 bases from J, the gap between germline ends came to 19 bases. The length of the CDR3 is 16 residues. The CDR3 bases are TGCGCCAGCAGCTCCGCGGGATGGGGCGCTGATCAGCCCCAGCATTTT. Its protein product is CASSSAGWGADQPQHF.

There are a few counts of this clonotype. The rearrangement links TRBV15 to TRBJ1-2; a possible D gene is TRBD1 (5 bases). This CDR3 has 13 residues. Germline V CDR1 and CDR2: LNHNV, YYDKDF (reference sequence). Trimming pared 6 bases from V and 4 bases from J, leaving 12 bases between. CDR3 in amino acids: CATRPGTIYGYTF. In nucleotides, the CDR3 is TGTGCCACCAGGCCCGGGACCATCTATGGCTACACCTTC. The full variable domain, with the rest looked up from reference TRBV15 and TRBJ1-2, is DAMVIQNPRYQVTQFGKPVTLSCSQTLNHNVMYWYQQKSSQAPKLLFHYYDKDFNNEADTPDNFQSRRPNTSFCFLDIRSPGLGDTAMYLCATRPGTIYGYTFGSGTRLTVV.